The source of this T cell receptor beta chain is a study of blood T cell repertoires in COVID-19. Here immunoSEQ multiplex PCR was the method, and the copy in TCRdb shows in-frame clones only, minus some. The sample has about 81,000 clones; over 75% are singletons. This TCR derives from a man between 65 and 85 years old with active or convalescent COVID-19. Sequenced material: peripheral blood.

The CDR3 coding sequence is TGTGCCAGCAGCTTGTGGGCGGGGGGGCCCAATGAGCAGTTCTTC. This translates into CASSLWAGGPNEQFF. This chain links TRBV7-2 with TRBJ2-1; 9 nucleotides match TRBD2. V dropped 3 bases and J dropped 6; count of bases not matched to a gene: 6. The CDR3 is 15 residues long. Germline-derived CDR1 and CDR2 are SGHTA and FQGNSA.